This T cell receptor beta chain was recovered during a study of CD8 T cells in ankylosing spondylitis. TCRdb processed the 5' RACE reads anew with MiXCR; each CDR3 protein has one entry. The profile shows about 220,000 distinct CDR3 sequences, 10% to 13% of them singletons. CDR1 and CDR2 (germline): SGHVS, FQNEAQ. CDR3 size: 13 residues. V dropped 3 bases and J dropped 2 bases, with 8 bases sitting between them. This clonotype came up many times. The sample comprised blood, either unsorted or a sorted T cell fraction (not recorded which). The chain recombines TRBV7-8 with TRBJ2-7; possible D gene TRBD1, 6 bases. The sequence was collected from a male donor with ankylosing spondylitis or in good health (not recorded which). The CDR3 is CASSFDRPYEQYF. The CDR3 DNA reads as TGTGCCAGCAGCTTTGACAGGCCCTACGAGCAGTACTTC.